This TCR beta chain was sequenced in a study of blood T cell repertoires in COVID-19. On the study more broadly: Sites across the United States, Italy and Spain contributed samples from acute and convalescent COVID-19.

V shed 1 base and J shed 4 bases, with 10 bases lying between them. Germline values: CDR1 LNHDA, CDR2 SQIVND (reference sequence). The CDR3 is made up of 14 amino acids. Study processing details: Estimates of nucleated cell counts were drawn from the amplification of reference gene primers. Sequencing was performed with immunoSEQ multiplex PCR; in TCRdb, only in-frame clones are kept and a portion is missing. V and J calls and clone size follow that table, whereas D and trimming were derived from the DNA. The repertoire holds around 120,000 clones, with around four fifths as singletons. J is TRBJ1-2 and V is TRBV19, with D unresolved. The material sequenced was peripheral blood. The source is a man older than 75 with active or convalescent COVID-19. The CDR3 sequence: CASSIGVTSYGYTF. CDR3 nucleotides: TGTGCCAGTAGTATAGGGGTGACAAGCTATGGCTACACCTTC.